Each of the 11 T cell receptor beta chains below was sequenced from the same sample in a study of blood T cell repertoires in COVID-19. The protocol was immunoSEQ multiplex PCR, while the TCRdb copy is restricted to in-frame clones and leaves out a portion. Found here are over 200,000 clones, approximately 90% of them singletons; the top ten hold less than 3%. What was sequenced was peripheral blood. Receptors were obtained from a man younger than 40 with COVID-19, enrolled during active disease.

The J gene is TRBJ2-7, the V gene TRBV28; D not resolved. Trimming took off 5 bases at V and 3 bases at J, with 11 bases between the two ends. The CDR3 has 13 amino acids. Germline V lookup: CDR1 MDHEN, CDR2 SYDVKM. This CDR3 reads CASSLTPLYEQYF. The CDR3 DNA reads TGTGCCAGCAGTCTTACCCCACTCTACGAGCAGTACTTC. Together with reference TRBV28 and TRBJ2-7, the CDR3 gives the full variable domain: DVKVTQSSRYLVKRTGEKVFLECVQDMDHENMFWYRQDPGLGLRLIYFSYDVKMKEKGDIPEGYSVSREKKERFSLILESASTNQTSMYLCASSLTPLYEQYFGPGTRLTVT.

The V and J genes are TRBV18 and TRBJ1-6, with D possibly being TRBD1 (5 bases). Germline V gene lookup returns CDR1 KGHSH and CDR2 LQKENI. Trimming shortened V by 5 bases and J by 7 bases, and 15 bases separated the two germline ends. This CDR3 contains 15 residues. The CDR3 loop reads CASSLGQGRNSPLHF. The DNA of the CDR3 is TGTGCCAGCTCATTGGGGCAGGGTCGAAATTCACCCCTCCACTTT. Supplemented by reference TRBV18 and TRBJ1-6, the full variable domain reads NAGVMQNPRHLVRRRGQEARLRCSPMKGHSHVYWYRQLPEEGLKFMVYLQKENIIDESGMPKERFSAEFPKEGPSILRIQQVVRGDSAAYFCASSLGQGRNSPLHFGNGTRLTVT.

This sequence joins TRBV7-2 and TRBJ2-7, with TRBD1 as a possible D gene (6 bases). CDR3 size: 15 residues. The V and J ends lost 1 base and 0 bases respectively, with 10 bases between them. Germline V gives CDR1 SGHTA, CDR2 FQGNSA. In DNA form, the CDR3 reads TGTGCCAGCAGCTTAGAGCCAGGGGCCTCCTACGAGCAGTACTTC. The encoded protein is CASSLEPGASYEQYF.

This clone was detected once. This chain links TRBV4-3 with TRBJ2-7; D is perhaps TRBD1 (6 bases). V shed 0 bases and J shed 3 bases, with 15 bases lying between them. Per the germline V gene, CDR1 is LGHNA and CDR2 is YSLEER. The CDR3 is made up of 16 amino acids. The CDR3 DNA is TGCGCCAGCAGCCAAGATCTTGTGACAGGTAACTACGAGCAGTACTTC. This gives the protein CASSQDLVTGNYEQYF.

The CDR3 loop is CASSLEQSYSYNEQFF. CDR3 bases: TGTGCCAGCAGCTTAGAACAGTCCTACTCCTACAATGAGCAGTTCTTC. The chain links TRBV13 to TRBJ2-1, with unresolved D. Germline values: CDR1 PRHDT, CDR2 FYEKMQ (reference sequence). CDR3 length equals 16 residues. The V end was cut by 1 base, the J end by 0 bases, with 10 bases between.

This chain joins TRBV4-1 and TRBJ2-1, with D possibly matching TRBD1 (6 bases). Looked up from germline, CDR1 is MGHRA and CDR2 is YSYEKL. Trimming stripped 1 base from V and 2 bases from J, with 12 bases between. CDR3 size: 16 residues. The CDR3 region has the DNA TGCGCCAGCAGCCAAGGTCCGGGACAACCCTACAATGAGCAGTTCTTC. Encoded protein: CASSQGPGQPYNEQFF.

The chain has TRBV5-4 and TRBJ2-2, with 14 bases aligning to TRBD2. CDR1 is SGHNT and CDR2 is YYREEE in the germline V gene (reference sequence). V gave up 4 bases and J gave up 0 bases; unmatched junction bases: 5. The CDR3 spans 18 residues. CDR3 DNA: TGTGCCAGCAGCCCGCGGACTAGCGGGGGGTCGAACACCGGGGAGCTGTTTTTT. Encoded protein: CASSPRTSGGSNTGELFF.

The rearrangement joins TRBV15 to TRBJ2-7; the D gene is possibly TRBD1 (6 bases). CDR3 length: 14 amino acids. Trimming took off 1 base at V and 6 bases at J, with 13 bases between the two ends. Germline CDR1 and CDR2: LNHNV and YYDKDF (reference sequence). CDR3: CATSRGGRGFEQYF. The CDR3 bases are TGTGCCACCAGCAGAGGGGGAAGGGGGTTCGAGCAGTACTTC.

The chain is built from TRBV10-3 and TRBJ1-1; possibly TRBD1 for D (5 bases). The V gene's germline CDR1 is ENHRY and CDR2 SYGVKD. The V gene lost 5 bases and the J gene lost 1 base, with 14 bases spanning the gap. This CDR3 spans 15 amino acids. In nucleotides, the CDR3 is TGTGCCATCAGTCTCCTGCGGGGGAGGAACACTGAAGCTTTCTTT. Protein product: CAISLLRGRNTEAFF.

The V gene is TRBV3-1 (or the pseudogene TRBV3-2), the J gene TRBJ1-5; 9 bases are shared with TRBD1. The CDR3 runs 15 residues. Trimming cost V 4 bases and J 4 bases; bases outside gene matches: 5. From germline, CDR1 is LGHDT and CDR2 YNNKEL (reference sequence). For the CDR3, the DNA is TGTGCCAGCAGCCTACAGGGGGCAGGGAATCAGCCCCAGCATTTT. Its translation: CASSLQGAGNQPQHF.

This chain uses TRBV7-2 with TRBJ2-2; D is unclear. This CDR3 is built from 14 residues. The V and J ends lost 1 base and 4 bases respectively, with 7 bases between them. Germline values: CDR1 SGHTA, CDR2 FQGNSA. As DNA, the CDR3 is TGTGCCAGCAGCTTAGGACGGGTCACCGGGGAGCTGTTTTTT. Protein sequence: CASSLGRVTGELFF.